This T cell receptor (beta chain) appears in the sequencing data of a study of blood T cells in healthy people across ages. Study outcomes and limitations: Without sorted subsets, naive and antigen-experienced compartments could not be conclusively compared. It was held that diversity estimates obtained from one million T cells represented underestimates.

Then a second PCR, running roughly 7 to 11 cycles, was carried out with a sample-barcoded 5' primer and a J-beta primer mix. Each cDNA molecule received a tag from a template-switch adaptor that had 12 random nucleotides. TCRdb recomputed calls from the 5' RACE reads with MiXCR, one row per CDR3 protein. The sample consists of 790,000 or so distinct CDR3 sequences, about 56% of them appearing once. V was cut by 1 base and J by 3 bases, with 13 bases left in between. This CDR3 is built from 15 residues. Isolated PBMCs totaled at least 7 million in each sample. Comment on this clonotype: Antigen specificity is unknown.

This receptor was obtained from a man aged 40-49 years in good health. The chain employs TRBV12-3 or TRBV12-4 and TRBJ2-7; D unclear. The sample taken for sequencing was blood. Here the CDR3 reads CASSLDHSPGYEQYF. In DNA, the CDR3 is TGTGCCAGCAGTTTAGATCACTCTCCGGGCTACGAGCAGTACTTC.